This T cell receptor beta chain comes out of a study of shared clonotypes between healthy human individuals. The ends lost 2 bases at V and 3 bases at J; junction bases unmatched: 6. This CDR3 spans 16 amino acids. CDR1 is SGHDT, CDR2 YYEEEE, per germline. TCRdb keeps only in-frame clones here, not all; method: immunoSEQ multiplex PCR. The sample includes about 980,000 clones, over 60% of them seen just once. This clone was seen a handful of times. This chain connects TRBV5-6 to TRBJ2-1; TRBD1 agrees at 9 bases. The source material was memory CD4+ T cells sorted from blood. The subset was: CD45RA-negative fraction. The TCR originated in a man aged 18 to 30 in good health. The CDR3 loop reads CASSLDGTGIYNEQFF. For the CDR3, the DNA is TGTGCCAGCAGCTTAGACGGGACAGGGATCTACAATGAGCAGTTCTTC.